Below are 29 T cell receptor beta chains sequenced from a single sample in a study of shared clonotypes between healthy human individuals. Only in-frame clones appear in the TCRdb table, and some are missing; sequencing was by immunoSEQ multiplex PCR. Of millions of clones listed, about 95% are singletons. The naive CD8 fraction comprised CD45RO-negative cells positively selected for CCR7 and excluded terminally differentiated effector memory CD45RA+ cells. Material for sequencing was naive CD8+ T cells sorted from blood. The origin of the receptors is a man younger than 35 in good health.

The CDR3 region is CASSISPSNEKLFF. Written as DNA, the CDR3 is TGTGCCAGCAGCATTAGCCCATCTAATGAAAAACTGTTTTTT. The chain recombines TRBV7-9 with TRBJ1-4; D is ambiguous. In germline, CDR1 is SEHNR, CDR2 FQNEAQ (reference sequence). The CDR3 is 14 residues long. V lost 5 bases and J lost 3, with 10 bases in between.

The chain links TRBV6-4 to TRBJ2-1; 9 bases align to TRBD1. The J segment lost 4 bases and the V segment lost 3 bases, leaving 1 base of the junction unmatched. This CDR3 is 14 amino acids long. Germline V gene sequence: CDR1 MRHNA, CDR2 SNTAGT. Here the CDR3 reads CASSEGQGYNEQFF. CDR3 in DNA: TGTGCCAGCAGTGAGGGACAGGGATACAATGAGCAGTTCTTC.

The chain employs TRBV2 and TRBJ2-7; 11 positions match TRBD1. Germline CDR1 SNHLY, CDR2 FYNNEI. With 3 bases clipped from V and 7 bases from J, the junction kept 5 bases outside the gene matches. The CDR3 is made up of 14 amino acids. The CDR3 loop reads CASSDGQGAREQYF. The CDR3 DNA follows: TGTGCCAGCAGTGACGGACAGGGGGCGCGAGAGCAGTACTTC.

The chain joins TRBV19 to TRBJ2-7; no firm D call. This CDR3 has 15 residues. V lost 3 bases to trimming and J lost 0 bases, with 12 bases between them. Germline CDR1 LNHDA, CDR2 SQIVND (reference sequence). The CDR3 DNA follows: TGTGCCAGTAGTATTGGTGGCAGTCTCTCCTACGAGCAGTACTTC. Protein sequence: CASSIGGSLSYEQYF.

The chain employs TRBV5-1 and TRBJ2-7; possibly TRBD1 or TRBD2 for D (5 bases each). The CDR3 contains 15 residues. Germline values: CDR1 SGHRS, CDR2 YFSETQ. Trimming shortened V by 4 bases and J by 2 bases, and 16 bases separated the two germline ends. The CDR3 here is CASSTRGSTPYEQYF. In DNA form, the CDR3 reads TGCGCCAGCAGCACTAGGGGATCGACTCCCTACGAGCAGTACTTC.

The chain uses TRBV29-1 and TRBJ2-3; 7 bases fit TRBD2. CDR3 length: 13 residues. Germline assignment: CDR1 SQVTM and CDR2 ANQGSEA. The ends lost 0 bases at V and 4 bases at J; junction bases unmatched: 1. CDR3 nucleotides: TGCAGCGTTGAAGACGGGGGGTCAGATACGCAGTATTTT. It yields the protein CSVEDGGSDTQYF.

The J gene is TRBJ2-1, the V gene TRBV30; D tentatively reads TRBD1 or TRBD2 (5 bases each). Per the germline V gene, CDR1 is GTSNPN and CDR2 is SVGIG (reference sequence). The CDR3 is 16 amino acids. Trimming removed 5 bases at V and 2 bases at J, with 19 bases between. CDR3 protein: CAWELYGTPAYNEQFF. CDR3 bases: TGTGCCTGGGAGCTCTACGGGACCCCGGCCTACAATGAGCAGTTCTTC.

The V call is TRBV14, the J call TRBJ1-2; D is unresolved. Trimming removed 4 bases from V and 4 bases from J, with 19 bases in between. The CDR3 spans 16 residues. The germline V gene encodes CDR1 SGHDN and CDR2 FVKESK. CDR3 region: CASSPIGIIAGYGYTF. The CDR3, as DNA: TGTGCCAGCAGCCCGATTGGGATTATTGCGGGCTATGGCTACACCTTC.

This clone was counted once. This sample includes further DNA sequences coding for the same CDR3. V and J are TRBV11-2 and TRBJ2-1, with TRBD2 matching 8 bases. CDR3 length: 15 residues. Germline V gene data show CDR1 as SGHAT and CDR2 as FQNNGV. V was pared by 2 bases and J by 0 bases, with 0 bases of the junction left unmatched. Here the CDR3 reads CASSLSGSSYNEQFF. CDR3 DNA: TGTGCCAGCAGCTTAAGCGGGAGCTCCTACAATGAGCAGTTCTTC.

This sequence joins TRBV5-8 and TRBJ2-3; unclear D gene. This CDR3 is 16 amino acids long. Germline V gene lookup returns CDR1 SGHTS and CDR2 YDEGEE. Trimming took off 4 bases at V and 0 bases at J, with 15 bases between the two ends. The CDR3 DNA sequence: TGTGCCAGCAGCGATCTCCGGACGGAAAGCACAGATACGCAGTATTTT. It specifies CASSDLRTESTDTQYF.

This chain links TRBV4-1 with TRBJ1-6; D uncertain. V was clipped by 0 bases and J by 7 bases, with 10 bases between them. The germline V gene has CDR1 MGHRA and CDR2 YSYEKL. The CDR3 totals 15 residues. CDR3 DNA: TGCGCCAGCAGCCAAGAAGATGGGCCCAATTCACCCCTCCACTTT. Its protein product is CASSQEDGPNSPLHF.

V gene TRBV6-6 combines with J gene TRBJ1-1; tentative D call: TRBD1 (5 bases). Between the trimmed V and J ends, which lost 7 bases and 10 bases, there was a span of 13 bases. The CDR3 has 11 residues. The germline V gene has CDR1 MNHNY and CDR2 SVGAGI (reference sequence). As DNA, the CDR3 is TGTGCCAGCACCTACGGGGCCCGAGCTTTCTTT. Residues: CASTYGARAFF.

The rearrangement links TRBV9 to TRBJ2-1; 9 bases align to TRBD2. Germline V gene sequence: CDR1 SGDLS, CDR2 YYNGEE. The CDR3 is 16 residues long. The ends lost 7 bases at V and 10 bases at J; junction bases unmatched: 18. The CDR3 loop is CASSVGIAGEAREQFF. Here the CDR3 DNA reads TGTGCCAGCTCTGTGGGTATAGCGGGAGAGGCGCGGGAGCAGTTCTTC.

The chain joins TRBV27 to TRBJ2-1; D gene uncertain. There are 15 residues in the CDR3. From germline, CDR1 is MNHEY and CDR2 SMNVEV (reference sequence). V was clipped by 0 bases and J by 6 bases, with 12 bases between them. Here the CDR3 reads CASSLSDPTVNEQFF. CDR3 nucleotide sequence: TGTGCCAGCAGTTTATCTGACCCGACGGTCAATGAGCAGTTCTTC.

The chain recombines TRBV5-5 with TRBJ1-6; TRBD1 is a possible D gene (5 bases). CDR1 is SGHKS and CDR2 is YYEKEE in the germline V gene (reference sequence). This CDR3 comprises 15 residues. Trimming removed 4 bases at V and 10 bases at J, with 18 bases between. CDR3 sequence (DNA): TGTGCCAGCAGCCCGGCGGGGCCCACCGGATCACCCCTCCACTTT. This translates into CASSPAGPTGSPLHF.

The V gene is TRBV9, the J gene TRBJ1-3, with 7 bases identical to TRBD1. The germline V gene encodes CDR1 SGDLS and CDR2 YYNGEE. The CDR3 has 16 residues. J lost 4 bases, V lost 4 bases, and 11 bases had no gene match. CDR3 DNA: TGTGCCAGCAGCCCTCCCTCCGGGACAGCCGGAAACACCATATATTTT. This sequence encodes CASSPPSGTAGNTIYF.

The genes are TRBV15 and TRBJ2-7; D is ambiguous. Germline-derived CDR1 and CDR2 are LNHNV and YYDKDF (reference sequence). The V gene lost 5 bases and the J gene lost 7 bases, with 15 bases spanning the gap. The CDR3 covers 13 residues. The CDR3 nucleotides are TGTGCCACCAGCTATGAATACCTACGGGAGCAGTACTTC. Amino acids: CATSYEYLREQYF.

The rearrangement links TRBV7-2 to TRBJ2-2; unclear D gene. CDR1 SGHTA and CDR2 FQGNSA come from the germline V gene. The CDR3 length is 17 residues. The V and J ends lost 2 bases and 4 bases respectively, with 17 bases between them. This chain's CDR3 is CASSLWPDGIGTGELFF. In nucleotides, the CDR3 is TGTGCCAGCAGCTTATGGCCTGATGGGATAGGCACCGGGGAGCTGTTTTTT.

The chain links TRBV7-9 to TRBJ2-7; the match to TRBD1 covers 7 bases. Looked up from germline, CDR1 is SEHNR and CDR2 is FQNEAQ (reference sequence). The V gene end was trimmed by 5 bases and the J gene end by 4 bases; junction bases not matched to a gene: 11. The CDR3 has 15 residues. CDR3 bases: TGTGCCAGCAGCCCTACCGTAGGGGGCGGATACGAGCAGTACTTC. Amino acid sequence: CASSPTVGGGYEQYF.

The chain recombines TRBV6-1 with TRBJ2-7; 11 bases map to TRBD1. Trimming cost V 8 bases and J 4 bases; bases outside gene matches: 7. This CDR3 contains 14 residues. Per the germline V gene, CDR1 is MNHNS and CDR2 is SASEGT. CDR3 protein: CASDPGQGVYEQYF. Here the CDR3 DNA reads TGTGCCAGCGATCCGGGACAGGGGGTTTACGAGCAGTACTTC.

V usage is TRBV5-1 and J usage is TRBJ2-3, with TRBD2 identical over 9 bases. The CDR3 contains 16 residues. Germline CDR1 and CDR2: SGHRS and YFSETQ. J lost 6 bases, V lost 0 bases, and 8 bases had no gene match. This CDR3 is CASSLEASGIWDTQYF. CDR3 nucleotides: TGCGCCAGCAGCTTGGAGGCTAGCGGGATATGGGATACGCAGTATTTT. Full variable domain (remainder filled in from reference TRBV5-1 and TRBJ2-3): KAGVTQTPRYLIKTRGQQVTLSCSPISGHRSVSWYQQTPGQGLQFLFEYFSETQRNKGNFPGRFSGRQFSNSRSEMNVSTLELGDSALYLCASSLEASGIWDTQYFGPGTRLTVL.

V gene TRBV5-1 combines with J gene TRBJ2-7; D possibly corresponds to TRBD2 (5 bases). The CDR3 sequence is 14 residues long. Trimming removed 1 base at V and 4 bases at J, with 12 bases between. In germline, CDR1 is SGHRS, CDR2 YFSETQ. The CDR3: CASSLTSSGYEQYF. In DNA, the CDR3 is TGCGCCAGCAGCTTGACAAGTTCGGGGTACGAGCAGTACTTC.

V gene TRBV29-1 combines with J gene TRBJ2-7, with D possibly TRBD2 on 6 matching bases. Germline loops: CDR1 SQVTM, CDR2 ANQGSEA. Deletions cut 0 bases from V and 3 bases from J, with 12 bases between. The CDR3 runs to 14 residues. In nucleotides, the CDR3 is TGCAGCGTTGAAGATCTCTCCGGGAGCTACGAGCAGTACTTC. Translating gives CSVEDLSGSYEQYF.

The chain joins TRBV6-1 to TRBJ1-2, with a tentative D call TRBD1 (5 bases). Trimming shortened V by 11 bases and J by 3 bases, and 19 bases separated the two germline ends. Germline assignment: CDR1 MNHNS and CDR2 SASEGT. The CDR3 consists of 14 residues. In DNA form, the CDR3 reads TGTGCCTCAAGAGCCGGGGGAACTCACTATGGCTACACCTTC. This codes for CASRAGGTHYGYTF.

This chain links TRBV28 with TRBJ1-2, with D uncertain. CDR3 length: 13 residues. Germline lookup yields CDR1 MDHEN and CDR2 SYDVKM. Trimming took 5 bases from V and 1 from J, leaving 8 bases between them. The CDR3 coding sequence is TGTGCCAGCAGTCTACAGATTAACTATGGCTACACCTTC. Its translation is CASSLQINYGYTF.

This chain joins TRBV4-1 and TRBJ2-7; perhaps D is TRBD1 or TRBD2 (5 bases each). CDR1 and CDR2 from the germline V gene are MGHRA and YSYEKL. CDR3 length: 14 residues. Trimming took 4 bases from V and 2 from J, leaving 12 bases between them. The chain's CDR3 is CASSPGTATYEQYF. DNA of the CDR3: TGCGCCAGCAGCCCGGGGACGGCGACCTACGAGCAGTACTTC.

This rearrangement joins TRBV6-1 to TRBJ2-5; 9 nucleotides agree with TRBD1. The J call may not be correct, given that the DNA end is closer to TRBJ2-7. Germline CDR1 MNHNS, CDR2 SASEGT. This CDR3 is built from 14 residues. CDR3 DNA: TGTGCCAGCATGTGGACAGGGGCCTCCTACGAGCAGTACTTC. Translation gives CASMWTGASYEQYF.

The chain carries TRBV27 and TRBJ2-2; 8 bases agree with TRBD2. The CDR3 is 16 amino acids. The V gene end was trimmed by 3 bases and the J gene end by 6 bases; junction bases not matched to a gene: 9. The V gene's germline CDR1 is MNHEY and CDR2 SMNVEV (reference sequence). In DNA, the CDR3 is TGTGCCAGCAGTTTTTTAGCGGGGCTGATCCCCGGGGAGCTGTTTTTT. This gives the protein CASSFLAGLIPGELFF.

This chain joins TRBV30 and TRBJ1-1, with TRBD1 as a possible D gene (5 bases). This CDR3 comprises 16 residues. The germline CDR1 and CDR2 sequences are GTSNPN and SVGIG (reference sequence). Trimming cost V 6 bases and J 1 base, with 21 bases left between them. The CDR3 loop is CACADPHRIRNTEAFF. CDR3 nucleotide sequence: TGTGCCTGCGCCGACCCGCACAGGATACGGAACACTGAAGCTTTCTTT.